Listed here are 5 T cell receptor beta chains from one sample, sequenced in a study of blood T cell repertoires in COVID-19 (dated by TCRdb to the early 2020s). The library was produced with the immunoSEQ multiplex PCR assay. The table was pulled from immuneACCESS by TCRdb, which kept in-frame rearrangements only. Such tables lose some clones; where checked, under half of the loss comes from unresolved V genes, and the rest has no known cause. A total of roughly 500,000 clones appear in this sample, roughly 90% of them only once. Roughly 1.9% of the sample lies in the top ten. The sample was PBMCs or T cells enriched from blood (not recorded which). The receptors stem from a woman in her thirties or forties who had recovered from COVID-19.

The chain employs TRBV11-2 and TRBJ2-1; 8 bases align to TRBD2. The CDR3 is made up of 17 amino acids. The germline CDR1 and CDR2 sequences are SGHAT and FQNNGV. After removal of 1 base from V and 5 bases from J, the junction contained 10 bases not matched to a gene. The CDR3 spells CASSLVGLGFQDNEQFF. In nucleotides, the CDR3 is TGTGCCAGCAGCTTAGTGGGACTAGGATTCCAGGACAATGAGCAGTTCTTC.

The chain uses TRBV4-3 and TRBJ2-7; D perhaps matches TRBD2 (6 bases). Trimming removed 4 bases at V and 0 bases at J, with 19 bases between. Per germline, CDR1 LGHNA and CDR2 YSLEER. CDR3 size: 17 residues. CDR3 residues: CASSPGDFGGGSYEQYF. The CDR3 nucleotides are TGCGCCAGCAGCCCTGGGGACTTCGGCGGAGGCTCCTACGAGCAGTACTTC.

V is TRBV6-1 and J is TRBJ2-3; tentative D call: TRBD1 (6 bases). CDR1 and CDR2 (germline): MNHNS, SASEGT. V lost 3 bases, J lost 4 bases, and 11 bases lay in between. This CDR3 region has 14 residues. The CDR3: CASSERGLADTQYF. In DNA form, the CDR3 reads TGTGCCAGCAGTGAGAGGGGGTTGGCAGATACGCAGTATTTT.

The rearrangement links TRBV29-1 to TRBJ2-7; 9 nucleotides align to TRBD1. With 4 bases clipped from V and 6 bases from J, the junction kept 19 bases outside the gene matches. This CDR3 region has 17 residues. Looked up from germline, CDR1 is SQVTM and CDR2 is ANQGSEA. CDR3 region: CSVGPHGSSGTGSEQYF. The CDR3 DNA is TGCAGCGTTGGCCCTCACGGATCCTCCGGGACAGGGTCCGAGCAGTACTTC.

CDR3 residues: CASSLVIGTTGTIEKLFF. Written as DNA, the CDR3 is TGCGCCAGCAGCTTGGTTATCGGGACCACAGGGACTATAGAAAAACTGTTTTTT. The genes are TRBV5-1 and TRBJ1-4; D might be TRBD1 (6 bases). V lost 0 bases to trimming and J lost 8 bases, with 23 bases between them. Germline V lookup: CDR1 SGHRS, CDR2 YFSETQ. The CDR3 consists of 18 residues. The full variable domain, in which reference TRBV5-1 and TRBJ1-4 provide the parts outside the CDR3, is KAGVTQTPRYLIKTRGQQVTLSCSPISGHRSVSWYQQTPGQGLQFLFEYFSETQRNKGNFPGRFSGRQFSNSRSEMNVSTLELGDSALYLCASSLVIGTTGTIEKLFFGSGTQLSVL.